This T cell receptor beta chain was documented in a study of blood T cell repertoires in COVID-19. Across the study: Italy, Spain and the United States were the sources of the convalescent and acute COVID-19 samples.

The CDR3 extends over 16 amino acids. Germline V gene sequence: CDR1 MGHDK, CDR2 SYGVNS. With 3 bases clipped from V and 7 bases from J, the junction kept 9 bases outside the gene matches. Authors' processing steps: Estimation of nucleated cell counts was performed using reference gene primer amplification. The table came from immunoSEQ multiplex PCR; TCRdb's copy has only in-frame clones and leaves some out. V and J calls and clone size follow that table, whereas D and trimming were derived from the DNA. The sample contains 70,000 to 90,000 clones, about 83% of which appear only once. The source material was peripheral blood. The rearrangement links TRBV25-1 to TRBJ1-6; 7 bases agree with TRBD1. The receptor was derived from a middle-aged man with active COVID-19. The CDR3 region has the DNA TGTGCCAGCAGTGACCCTACGACAGGGCCAAATTCACCCCTCCACTTT. Translated, it gives CASSDPTTGPNSPLHF.